This T cell receptor beta chain was sequenced during a study of T-cell memory formation after mild COVID-19. Study-level findings and limits: Contracting clones from day 15 to 85 showed balanced CD4/CD8; later expanders favored CD4+.

This clonotype has ten or more counts. The antigen is unknown. Trimming cost V 0 bases and J 6 bases, with 10 bases left between them. CDR3 length: 14 residues. The germline V gene has CDR1 SGHDN and CDR2 FVKESK. Constant-segment primers served in 5'RACE that generated TCR alpha and TCR beta cDNA libraries bearing sample barcodes and UMIs. One entry per CDR3 protein results from TCRdb running MiXCR on the 5' RACE reads. The table includes 300,000 or so distinct CDR3 sequences, around 15% detected once. The sample comprised PBMCs or a T cell subset sorted from them (not recorded which). The source is a man aged 18 to 35 who had mild COVID-19 (a few samples of this study predate the infection). Cell type and time point are not known. The chain joins TRBV14 to TRBJ2-3; D ambiguous. The CDR3 DNA follows: TGTGCCAGCAGCCAAGATCGCCCGAGGGATACGCAGTATTTT. Translation: CASSQDRPRDTQYF.